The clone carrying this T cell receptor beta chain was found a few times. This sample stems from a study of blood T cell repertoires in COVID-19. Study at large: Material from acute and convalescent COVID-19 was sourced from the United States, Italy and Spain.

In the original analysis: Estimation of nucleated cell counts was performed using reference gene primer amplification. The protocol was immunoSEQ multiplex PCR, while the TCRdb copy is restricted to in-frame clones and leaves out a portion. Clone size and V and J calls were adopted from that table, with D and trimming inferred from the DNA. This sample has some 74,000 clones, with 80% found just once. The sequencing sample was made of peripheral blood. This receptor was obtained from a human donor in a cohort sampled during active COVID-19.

In DNA form, the CDR3 reads TGTGCCAGCAGTCCATCCCCCCAGGTCACGAAGGTGCAGTACTTC. Protein product: CASSPSPQVTKVQYF. This chain links TRBV28 with TRBJ2-7; the D is unclear. The ends were cut back, 5 bases at V and 9 bases at J, with 23 bases in the middle. The CDR3 totals 15 residues. The germline CDR1 and CDR2 sequences are MDHEN and SYDVKM.